Below, 26 T cell receptor beta chains from the same sample are listed, as sequenced in a study of siplizumab effects on memory and regulatory T cells. Profiled with immunoSEQ multiplex PCR; TCRdb holds only in-frame clones, not every one. The data show 90,000 to 140,000 clones, about 93% seen once. The specimen was CD4+ T cells sorted from blood. Receptors originate from a human donor in good health.

The chain links TRBV7-3 to TRBJ1-1, with no clear D. The CDR3 extends over 13 amino acids. V was pared by 3 bases and J by 3 bases, with 8 bases between. CDR1 and CDR2 (germline): SGHTA, FQGTGA. CDR3 nucleotide sequence: TGTGCCAGCAGCTTTTCTGTGGACACTGAAGCTTTCTTT. Translating it yields CASSFSVDTEAFF.

The chain joins TRBV5-1 to TRBJ2-2, with D possibly being TRBD1 (5 bases). Trimming pared 4 bases from V and 1 base from J, leaving 14 bases between. The CDR3 loop spans 16 amino acids. Germline CDR1 SGHRS, CDR2 YFSETQ. As DNA, the CDR3 is TGCGCCAGCAGCCGCCAGGAACAGGTGAACACCGGGGAGCTGTTTTTT. This gives the protein CASSRQEQVNTGELFF.

This clone came up a few times. V is TRBV19 and J is TRBJ1-5; 8 positions agree with TRBD1. Trimming removed 6 bases from V and 3 bases from J; junction bases left unmatched: 10. This CDR3 contains 16 residues. The germline CDR1 and CDR2 sequences are LNHDA and SQIVND (reference sequence). CDR3 region: CASRTGRQGANQPQHF. DNA for the CDR3: TGTGCCAGTAGAACCGGGCGGCAGGGGGCCAATCAGCCCCAGCATTTT. The full variable domain, rest sourced from reference TRBV19 and TRBJ1-5, is DGGITQSPKYLFRKEGQNVTLSCEQNLNHDAMYWYRQDPGQGLRLIYYSQIVNDFQKGDIAEGYSVSREKKESFPLTVTSAQKNPTAFYLCASRTGRQGANQPQHFGDGTRLSIL.

The chain has TRBV18 and TRBJ2-5; D ambiguous. V lost 3 bases to trimming and J lost 1 base, with 6 bases between them. The germline gives CDR1 KGHSH, CDR2 LQKENI. The CDR3 is 13 residues long. Here the CDR3 DNA reads TGTGCCAGCTCACCGTCCGTCCAAGAGACCCAGTACTTC. Amino acids: CASSPSVQETQYF.

V is TRBV27 and J is TRBJ2-7, with 12 bases aligning to TRBD2. The CDR3 has 18 amino acids. Germline trimming cut 6 bases from V and 0 bases from J; bases unmatched to any gene: 12. Germline values: CDR1 MNHEY, CDR2 SMNVEV (reference sequence). The CDR3 coding sequence is TGTGCCAGCAGACCTACCGTAACTAGCGGGAGGTACTCCTACGAGCAGTACTTC. As protein: CASRPTVTSGRYSYEQYF.

The chain uses TRBV7-9 and TRBJ2-5; TRBD1 matches at 7 bases. CDR1 SEHNR and CDR2 FQNEAQ come from the germline V gene (reference sequence). The CDR3 covers 13 residues. The junction had 8 bases not matched to a gene; V was cut back by 8 bases and J by 5 bases. CDR3 loop: CASLRGLGETQYF. Written as DNA, the CDR3 is TGTGCCAGCTTGAGGGGGCTAGGGGAGACCCAGTACTTC.

V is TRBV5-1 and J is TRBJ2-7, with 9 bases identical to TRBD1. The V gene end was trimmed by 4 bases and the J gene end by 2 bases; junction bases not matched to a gene: 7. Germline values: CDR1 SGHRS, CDR2 YFSETQ. The CDR3 contains 15 residues. The CDR3 DNA is TGCGCCAGCAGCCGGATACAGGGGGCGACCTACGAGCAGTACTTC. Amino acids: CASSRIQGATYEQYF.

This clone showed up just once. The J gene is TRBJ1-1, the V gene TRBV6-6, with unresolved D. Trimming removed 6 bases from V and 4 bases from J, with 9 bases in between. Germline assignment: CDR1 MNHNY and CDR2 SVGAGI (reference sequence). CDR3 size: 12 residues. The CDR3 DNA sequence: TGTGCCAGCAGCCGGGAGTTCACTGAAGCTTTCTTT. Protein product: CASSREFTEAFF.

This chain uses TRBV5-1 with TRBJ2-2; D is perhaps TRBD1 (5 bases). Trimming removed 0 bases at V and 7 bases at J, with 10 bases between. The length of the CDR3 is 14 residues. Germline V lookup: CDR1 SGHRS, CDR2 YFSETQ. The CDR3 reads CASSLEWGRGELFF. Here the CDR3 DNA reads TGCGCCAGCAGCTTGGAATGGGGCCGCGGGGAGCTGTTTTTT.

A single count supports this clone. This chain uses TRBV19 with TRBJ2-3; no clear D. The CDR3 extends over 14 amino acids. Germline V lookup: CDR1 LNHDA, CDR2 SQIVND (reference sequence). Trimming left V 1 base short and J 7 bases short, with 12 bases between. In DNA, the CDR3 is TGTGCCAGTAGTATAGGGTTTCCCACGTATACGCAGTATTTT. This encodes CASSIGFPTYTQYF.

This clone was counted a single time. The chain combines TRBV10-3 with TRBJ1-1, with 10 nucleotides matching TRBD1. The V gene end was trimmed by 7 bases and the J gene end by 2 bases; junction bases not matched to a gene: 4. Germline CDR1 reads ENHRY; CDR2 reads SYGVKD. There are 14 residues in the CDR3. The CDR3 nucleotides are TGTGCCATCACCGGGGACAGGGGTAACACTGAAGCTTTCTTT. Amino acids: CAITGDRGNTEAFF.

Turning to this clone: Since no conserved phenylalanine or tryptophan closes the CDR3, a read error is the likely cause. No DNA is shown, since the ends of the CDR3 on it are uncertain; the CDR3 is the one TCRdb lists. This chain links TRBV27 with TRBJ2-3; the table names TRBD2, a call not compared with the DNA. Termini included, the CDR3 measures 13 amino acids. The germline CDR1 and CDR2 sequences are MNHEY and SMNVEV (reference sequence). Here the CDR3 reads CASSTTSGGEPSL.

The genes are TRBV28 and TRBJ1-2, with D maybe TRBD1 (5 bases). CDR3 length equals 12 residues. In germline, CDR1 is MDHEN, CDR2 SYDVKM. V was clipped by 3 bases and J by 8 bases, with 10 bases between them. The CDR3 reads CASSFRGSGYTF. CDR3 bases: TGTGCCAGCAGTTTTAGGGGTAGCGGCTACACCTTC.

This clone was seen just once. V gene TRBV13 combines with J gene TRBJ2-4, with a weak D call TRBD1 (6 bases). Trimming cost V 5 bases and J 0 bases, with 14 bases left between them. CDR3 length: 16 amino acids. CDR1 is PRHDT, CDR2 FYEKMQ, per germline (reference sequence). This chain's CDR3 is CASSEGHLLAKNIQYF. CDR3 DNA sequence: TGTGCCAGCAGCGAGGGACACCTTCTAGCCAAAAACATTCAGTACTTC.

The chain is built from TRBV11-2 and TRBJ1-4; D is possibly TRBD1 (5 bases). The germline gives CDR1 SGHAT, CDR2 FQNNGV. Trimming took 2 bases from V and 1 from J, leaving 8 bases between them. The CDR3 is 15 amino acids. DNA for the CDR3: TGTGCCAGCAGCTTACAGGGCCTAACTAATGAAAAACTGTTTTTT. Translated, it gives CASSLQGLTNEKLFF. Full variable domain (outside the CDR3, taken from reference TRBV11-2 and TRBJ1-4): EAGVAQSPRYKIIEKRQSVAFWCNPISGHATLYWYQQILGQGPKLLIQFQNNGVVDDSQLPKDRFSAERLKGVDSTLKIQPAKLEDSAVYLCASSLQGLTNEKLFFGSGTQLSVL.

This chain uses TRBV11-2 with TRBJ1-2, with 7 bases lining up with TRBD1. Germline V gene sequence: CDR1 SGHAT, CDR2 FQNNGV. CDR3 length: 14 residues. J lost 7 bases, V lost 6 bases, and 11 bases had no gene match. As DNA, the CDR3 is TGTGCCAGCAGGAGTTCGGGACAGCCTTCTGGCTACACCTTC. Its translation is CASRSSGQPSGYTF.

This clone turned up a few times. The chain uses TRBV28 and TRBJ1-2, with 10 bases identical to TRBD1. Per germline, CDR1 MDHEN and CDR2 SYDVKM. V lost 2 bases and J lost 7; bases outside the gene matches: 4. The CDR3 length is 14 residues. The CDR3 region has the DNA TGTGCCAGCAGTTTAATCCGACAGGGGGCTGGCTACACCTTC. This encodes CASSLIRQGAGYTF.

This chain uses TRBV7-8 with TRBJ1-5; possibly TRBD1 for D (5 bases). CDR3 length: 12 residues. Germline assignment: CDR1 SGHVS and CDR2 FQNEAQ. V shed 4 bases and J shed 4 bases, with 5 bases lying between them. CDR3 sequence reads: CASSSGNQPQHF. DNA of the CDR3: TGTGCCAGCAGCTCAGGGAATCAGCCCCAGCATTTT.

The rearrangement links TRBV28 to TRBJ2-7; 10 bases align to TRBD1. CDR1 MDHEN and CDR2 SYDVKM come from the germline V gene. The CDR3 extends over 15 amino acids. V lost 6 bases and J lost 0; bases outside the gene matches: 5. CDR3 region: CASSYRQGASYEQYF. CDR3 nucleotide sequence: TGTGCCAGCAGCTACCGACAGGGGGCCTCCTACGAGCAGTACTTC.

The chain carries TRBV9 and TRBJ2-1, with D perhaps assigned TRBD1 or TRBD2 (5 bases each). In germline, CDR1 is SGDLS, CDR2 YYNGEE. This CDR3 contains 16 residues. Trimming removed 0 bases at V and 2 bases at J, with 12 bases between. The CDR3 spells CASSVAGTAPYNEQFF. CDR3 DNA: TGTGCCAGCAGCGTAGCCGGGACCGCACCCTACAATGAGCAGTTCTTC.

This chain joins TRBV5-5 and TRBJ1-1; D unresolved. CDR1 and CDR2 from the germline V gene are SGHKS and YYEKEE (reference sequence). The CDR3 runs to 15 residues. Trimming left V 3 bases short and J 5 bases short, with 17 bases between. CDR3 sequence (DNA): TGTGCCAGCAGCTCTGGCATCCGAAGCTCGACTGAAGCTTTCTTT. This codes for CASSSGIRSSTEAFF.

This chain uses TRBV10-3 with TRBJ2-4; the match to TRBD2 covers 10 bases. CDR3 length: 15 amino acids. The V and J ends lost 0 bases and 15 bases, in that order; junction bases with no gene match: 11. Germline CDR1 is ENHRY and CDR2 is SYGVKD. The CDR3 here is CAISESIASGSIRYF. DNA for the CDR3: TGTGCCATCAGTGAGTCGATTGCTAGCGGGAGTATCAGGTACTTC.

The J gene is TRBJ1-1, the V gene TRBV7-9; TRBD1 agrees at 8 bases. This CDR3 region has 15 residues. J gave up 2 bases and V 0 bases, and 2 bases lay outside the gene matches. Germline V gene sequence: CDR1 SEHNR, CDR2 FQNEAQ (reference sequence). CDR3 sequence reads: CASSLARGPNTEAFF. DNA of the CDR3: TGTGCCAGCAGCTTAGCCAGGGGGCCAAACACTGAAGCTTTCTTT.

The chain is built from TRBV2 and TRBJ2-1, with 10 bases aligning to TRBD2. The CDR3 covers 15 residues. Trimming cost V 6 bases and J 7 bases; bases outside gene matches: 9. Germline CDR1 SNHLY, CDR2 FYNNEI. The CDR3 DNA follows: TGTGCCAGCAGCTACAGCGGGAGGGGAAGGAATGAGCAGTTCTTC. Protein product: CASSYSGRGRNEQFF. Filled out from reference TRBV2 and TRBJ2-1, the complete variable domain reads EPEVTQTPSHQVTQMGQEVILRCVPISNHLYFYWYRQILGQKVEFLVSFYNNEISEKSEIFDDQFSVERPDGSNFTLKIRSTKLEDSAMYFCASSYSGRGRNEQFFGPGTRLTVL.

V usage is TRBV6-1 and J usage is TRBJ2-7; unclear D gene. CDR3 length: 13 residues. Germline CDR1 and CDR2: MNHNS and SASEGT. Trimming left V 0 bases short and J 2 bases short, with 5 bases between. CDR3 residues: CASSEAQTYEQYF. DNA for the CDR3: TGTGCCAGCAGTGAAGCACAGACCTACGAGCAGTACTTC.

The chain joins TRBV6-1 to TRBJ2-5; the D is unclear. Trimming took off 6 bases at V and 4 bases at J, with 12 bases between the two ends. CDR1 MNHNS and CDR2 SASEGT come from the germline V gene. The CDR3 covers 13 residues. CDR3: CASRGFRLETQYF. The CDR3 DNA sequence: TGTGCCAGCAGAGGCTTTCGATTAGAGACCCAGTACTTC.